These T cell receptor beta chains were read from a single sample in a study of OX40 agonist ivuxolimab in advanced cancers. Measured with immunoSEQ multiplex PCR; TCRdb has only the in-frame clones, and not every one. The sample holds some 59,000 clones, 80% to 90% seen once. This sample comprised CD4+ or CD8+ T cells sorted from blood, obtained in a trial of the OX40 agonist ivuxolimab. The receptors stem from an adult with an advanced solid tumor such as melanoma, head and neck, liver or kidney cancer. Each CDR3 is given with its conserved first and last residue. The D gene is left open where the match is weak. Size values are once, few and many counts, or a class for expanded clones, and some rows have none.

d_call | j_call | clone_size | v_call | cdr3_nt | cdr3_aa
NA | TRBJ2-2 | NA | TRBV19 | TGTGCCAGTAGTACCCTCGCGGGGCTCGGGGCGATCGGGGAGCTGTTTTTT | CASSTLAGLGAIGELFF
NA | TRBJ1-3 | NA | TRBV4-2 | TGTGCCAGCAGCCAAGATCCGGGCAGGACAGGAAACACCATATATTTT | CASSQDPGRTGNTIYF
TRBD2 | TRBJ2-3 | NA | TRBV5-4 | TGTGCCAGCAGCATTGACGGGGGGAACACAGATACGCAGTATTTT | CASSIDGGNTDTQYF
NA | TRBJ1-2 | NA | TRBV28 | TGTGCCACAAGCAACTATGGCTACACCTTC | CATSNYGYTF
NA | TRBJ2-7 | NA | TRBV5-1 | TGCGCCAGCAGCTTGTTTGCCGGGAATGCCGAGCAGTACTTC | CASSLFAGNAEQYF
TRBD1 | TRBJ2-3 | NA | TRBV5-5 | TGTGCCAGCAGCTTTGGGGACAGGGGGCCGTACACAGATACGCAGTATTTT | CASSFGDRGPYTDTQYF
NA | TRBJ2-2 | NA | TRBV29-1 | TGCAGCGTTACTTCAGACACCGGGGAGCTGTTTTTT | CSVTSDTGELFF
NA | TRBJ1-2 | NA | TRBV7-2 | TGTGCCAGCAGCTTAGTTGTCAGAGACTATGGCTACACCTTC | CASSLVVRDYGYTF
NA | TRBJ2-7 | NA | TRBV9 | TGTGCCAGCAACGTAGACGGGACACCCGTCTACGAGCAGTACTTC | CASNVDGTPVYEQYF
NA | TRBJ2-5 | NA | TRBV5-1 | TGCGCCAGCAGCCCCGATGCGGGTATTAGGTTGGAGACCCAGTACTTC | CASSPDAGIRLETQYF
NA | TRBJ1-2 | NA | TRBV7-6 | TGTGCCAGCAGCCGGGACGGCGGCTACACCTTC | CASSRDGGYTF
TRBD2 | TRBJ2-5 | NA | TRBV28 | TGTGCCAGCAGTAGTCTAGCGGGGGGGCGGGAGACCCAGTACTTC | CASSSLAGGRETQYF
NA | TRBJ2-2 | NA | TRBV5-1 | TGCGCCAGCAAAACAACAGACACCGGGGAGCTGTTTTTT | CASKTTDTGELFF
TRBD1 | TRBJ2-2 | NA | TRBV10-3 | TGTGCCATCAGCTCCGGGACAGGGACCGGGGAGCTGTTTTTT | CAISSGTGTGELFF
NA | TRBJ1-2 | NA | TRBV5-4 | TGTGCCAGCAGCTTACCGACAGCCTATGGCTACACCTTC | CASSLPTAYGYTF
TRBD1 | TRBJ1-1 | NA | TRBV2 | TGTGCCAGCAGAGAGGACAGGGAGACTGAAGCTTTCTTT | CASREDRETEAFF
TRBD2 | TRBJ2-5 | once | TRBV7-8 | TGTGCCAGCAGCTTACTAGCGGGGCAAGAGACCCAGTACTTC | CASSLLAGQETQYF
NA | TRBJ1-1 | NA | TRBV28 | TGTGCCAGCACCCAACCCAGGGTGGAAGCTTTCTTT | CASTQPRVEAFF
NA | TRBJ2-1 | NA | TRBV6-1 | TGTGCCAGCACCCGTGAGAACGGTTTGGAACAGTTCTTC | CASTRENGLEQFF
NA | TRBJ2-2 | NA | TRBV5-5 | TGTGCCAGCAGCTTCGGGACTGAGAACACCGGGGAGCTGTTTTTT | CASSFGTENTGELFF
TRBD1 | TRBJ2-7 | NA | TRBV7-9 | TGTGCCAGCAGCGACAGGGTTACCTACGAGCAGTACTTC | CASSDRVTYEQYF
TRBD2 | TRBJ2-3 | few | TRBV4-2 | TGTGCCAGCAGCCAAGCAGGGCTAGCGGGGGGCTCAGATACGCAGTATTTT | CASSQAGLAGGSDTQYF
TRBD1 | TRBJ1-5 | few | TRBV29-1 | TGCAGCGTATCAGACAGGGAAGGTCAGCCCCAGCATTTT | CSVSDREGQPQHF